This TCR beta chain was sequenced during a study of blood T cell repertoires in COVID-19. Seattle participants joined during active infection and were tracked over time. Germline V CDR1 and CDR2: MDHEN, SYDVKM. The V end was cut by 5 bases, the J end by 0 bases, with 10 bases between. This CDR3 contains 14 residues. Original handling: For nucleated cells, counts were estimated from reference gene primer amplification. Data came from immunoSEQ multiplex PCR; TCRdb stores just in-frame clones and leaves some out. V, J and clone size are those of that table, while D and trimming were read from the DNA. Of 300,000 to 350,000 clones listed, more than 70% were seen once; the top ten hold about 3.9%.

Sequenced input: peripheral blood. The rearrangement joins TRBV28 to TRBJ1-2; no firm D call. The sequence was obtained from a woman aged 55-70 years with COVID-19, enrolled during active disease. The CDR3 nucleotides read TGTGCCAGCAGTACAACCTCCGCTAACTATGGCTACACCTTC. It translates to CASSTTSANYGYTF.